Listed here are 9 T cell receptor beta chains from one sample, sequenced in a study of T cells after posttransplantation cyclophosphamide. Profiling relied on immunoSEQ multiplex PCR, and the TCRdb table lists in-frame clones only, not all of them. The sample includes tens of thousands of clones, none of them occurring once. The sequencing sample was made of PBMCs. These receptors were collected from a man aged 40-55 years in good health, CMV-negative, and a related stem cell transplant donor.

Many counts were recorded for this clone. CDR3 bases: TGCGCCAGCAGCCAAGATCGAGGGCAGGGGTTCTACAATGAGCAGTTCTTC. Its translation is CASSQDRGQGFYNEQFF. The V call is TRBV4-3, the J call TRBJ2-1, with D maybe TRBD1 (6 bases). V dropped 0 bases and J dropped 3 bases, with 15 bases sitting between them. CDR3 length equals 17 residues. The germline gives CDR1 LGHNA, CDR2 YSLEER.

This clone was counted many times. The chain employs TRBV11-3 and TRBJ2-3, with TRBD2 identical over 7 bases. CDR1 and CDR2 from the germline V gene are SGHNT and YENEEA. The CDR3 extends over 15 amino acids. V lost 3 bases, J lost 2 bases, and 5 bases stayed unmatched. CDR3 sequence (DNA): TGTGCCAGCAGCTTGTATAGCGGGCCCACAGATACGCAGTATTTT. Protein sequence: CASSLYSGPTDTQYF.

This clone was counted at least ten times. The chain couples TRBV29-1 to TRBJ2-1, with TRBD2 as a possible D gene (6 bases). This CDR3 has 11 amino acids. The V and J ends lost 7 bases and 6 bases respectively, with 10 bases between them. Germline V gene lookup returns CDR1 SQVTM and CDR2 ANQGSEA. This CDR3 reads CSAGGGNEQFF. CDR3 bases: TGCAGCGCCGGGGGTGGCAATGAGCAGTTCTTC.

This clone was seen many times. The chain combines TRBV11-3 with TRBJ2-3; D may be TRBD2 (6 bases). Trimming left V 4 bases short and J 6 bases short, with 23 bases between. There are 17 residues in the CDR3. Germline values: CDR1 SGHNT, CDR2 YENEEA. This CDR3 is CASSSTEGGTHSDTQYF. Written as DNA, the CDR3 is TGTGCCAGCAGCTCGACCGAGGGCGGGACCCATTCCGATACGCAGTATTTT.

This clone has ten or more counts. The chain combines TRBV6-5 with TRBJ1-5; D not certain. The CDR3 sequence is 14 residues long. Germline CDR1 MNHEY, CDR2 SVGAGI. Trimming stripped 5 bases from V and 6 bases from J, with 14 bases between. The CDR3 loop reads CASSRSAVFQPQHF. The CDR3, as DNA: TGTGCCAGCAGTCGCAGTGCAGTTTTTCAGCCCCAGCATTTT.

The sample holds many counts of this clone. V gene TRBV19 combines with J gene TRBJ2-7, with D possibly matching TRBD2 (6 bases). This CDR3 has 14 residues. Germline CDR1 is LNHDA and CDR2 is SQIVND (reference sequence). Trimming left V 4 bases short and J 1 base short, with 11 bases between. CDR3 loop: CASSTPGASYEQYF. The CDR3 nucleotides read TGTGCCAGTAGTACGCCGGGAGCATCCTACGAGCAGTACTTC.

This clone has only a few counts. The chain carries TRBV25-1 and TRBJ2-5, with 9 positions matching TRBD1. The tail of the sequence fits TRBJ2-7 better, so the J call may be wrong. Germline loops: CDR1 MGHDK, CDR2 SYGVNS. This CDR3 region has 17 residues. The CDR3 DNA reads TGTGCCAGCAGTGAATCAGGACAGGGGACTGATTCCTACGAGCAGTACTTC. It specifies CASSESGQGTDSYEQYF.

This clone was picked up many times. This sequence joins TRBV6-5 and TRBJ2-5, with 7 bases matching TRBD1. Germline V lookup: CDR1 MNHEY, CDR2 SVGAGI. The CDR3 consists of 13 residues. Trimming at V came to 8 bases and at J to 2 bases, leaving 5 bases not matched to a gene. This CDR3 is CASSGGWQETQYF. For the CDR3, the DNA is TGTGCCAGCTCAGGGGGTTGGCAAGAGACCCAGTACTTC.

In its sample, this clone was seen many times. The rearrangement links TRBV27 to TRBJ1-3, with D perhaps matching TRBD1 (5 bases). CDR1 MNHEY and CDR2 SMNVEV come from the germline V gene (reference sequence). The CDR3 is 15 residues long. The V gene lost 5 bases and the J gene lost 1 base, with 12 bases spanning the gap. This chain's CDR3 is CASSPSQGSGNTIYF. CDR3 DNA: TGTGCCAGCAGTCCTTCCCAGGGATCTGGAAACACCATATATTTT.